This TCR beta chain appears in the sequencing data of a study of regulatory T cells in long-lasting Graves disease (dated by TCRdb to about 2021). Concerning the study at large: Patients with newly diagnosed Graves' disease had been on antithyroid drugs for under 3 months. Persistent Graves' disease patients were compared with newly diagnosed Graves' disease patients by peripheral blood TCR sequencing and RNA sequencing. The study was registered as a clinical trial and conducted in China. A total of around 35 samples were covered by TCR sequencing, comprising approximately 13 persistent and around 20 newly diagnosed Graves' disease patients. Broader findings and caveats from the paper: Preferential use of TRBV28, TRBJ1-2 and TRBJ2-5 was observed in persistent disease, whereas TRBV20-1 and TRBJ2-1 were favored in newly diagnosed disease. Only the TCR beta chain was sequenced and analyzed. Because the primary lesion, thyroid tissue, could not be accessed, the study looked at peripheral blood alone. The authors noted that the small sample size was a limitation that may lower accuracy. Persistent Graves' disease patients showed lower TCR Shannon entropy and fewer highly expanded clones than newly diagnosed patients, suggesting clonal expansion. Patients with persistent disease shared more public clonotypes (around 2,500) than newly diagnosed patients did (about 970).

As regards this clonotype: It has no known antigen specificity. No base qualities exist here, and no much larger clone lies one base off it.

The library was generated by multiplex PCR. TCRdb names Illumina HiSeq 4000 as the instrument used. iRepertoire HTBI primers and Arm-PCR amplification of CDR3 regions were used to construct TCR beta libraries. PCR products were gel purified before sequencing. The original methods were these. Across samples, some 62 TRBV and approximately 15 TRBJ segments were identified and used for gene usage analysis of CDR3 amino acid clonotypes. COPE and FqMerger were used to merge filtered high-quality paired reads into contigs. BLAST was used to align contigs to IMGT TRBV, TRBD and TRBJ reference genes, and CDR3 was defined according to IMGT. Highly expanded clones were defined as clonotypes with a frequency above 0.1%. Shannon entropy was used to measure repertoire diversity, and the Gini coefficient was used to measure V-J evenness. A clonotype found in more than one individual was treated as public. TCRdb reprocessed the public reads (quality trimming at Q25 with fastp, clone calling with MiXCR) and kept in-frame beta chains. Entries that share a CDR3 protein sequence are merged under the most common genes and DNA. For this entry, the V and J calls and clone size follow TCRdb and not the study's own pipeline. Counted in this sample were 400,000 to 500,000 distinct CDR3 sequences; around 15% of them appeared once. Jointly, the top ten make up roughly 10% of the sample.

Cut back by 0 bases and 4 bases, the V and J ends lie 14 bases apart. As encoded in the germline V gene (reference sequence), CDR1 is SGHKS while CDR2 is YYEKEE. The CDR3 spans 16 residues, from the cysteine through the phenylalanine. Only the CDR3 DNA stays, 48 bases, in frame from base 1. The meaning of the sample's time point label: newly diagnosed GD, antithyroid drugs for less than 3 months. For both TCR sequencing and RNA sequencing, RNA was extracted from PBMCs in TRIzol. Graves' disease was diagnosed according to American Thyroid Association guidelines. The patients came from an endocrinology department in Xi'an, China. Each patient gave 9 to 10 milliliters of peripheral blood, collected in an EDTA anticoagulant tube. Ficoll Paque Plus density gradient separation was used to isolate PBMCs, and no further T cell sorting was done. An Agilent 2100 Bioanalyzer and agarose gel were used to check RNA quality, while a NanoDrop 2000 measured RNA concentration.

The same sample was also studied in work on T cells in Graves' hyperthyroidism and ophthalmopathy. From the second report: A patient counted as having stable Graves' hyperthyroidism if no progression to ophthalmopathy occurred over 18 months of follow-up. Hyperthyroidism patients were newly diagnosed, had a disease duration of under 2 months, and were aged 18 to 65 years. Exclusion was applied to patients with uncontrolled infections, other autoimmune diseases, pregnancy or lactation. Clinical symptoms, serum thyroxine and TRAb, thyroid ultrasound, and orbital computed tomography formed the basis for the diagnoses. The TCR CDR3 was subjected to a first round of RT-PCR using the HTBI primer set and the Qiagen OneStep RT-PCR kit. Most expanded thyroid clonotypes (frequency above 0.001) were also detected in blood, a finding suggesting that blood repertoires may reflect thyroid immune responses. A 13 V-J signature model separated ophthalmopathy from stable hyperthyroidism, with roughly 88% sensitivity and approximately 81% specificity in cross-validation and 80%/75% in testing. In validation, progression to ophthalmopathy was predicted by the model with around 70% sensitivity and about 72% specificity, a median of approximately 6.5 months before onset. To identify distinguishing TCR V-J signatures, a discovery cohort of around 100 patients was used, comprising fewer than 45 with Graves' ophthalmopathy and around 60 with stable Graves' hyperthyroidism. Prospective prediction of ophthalmopathy was tested in an independent validation cohort of some 20 hyperthyroidism patients and approximately 17 patients who later progressed to ophthalmopathy. The 100 or so discovery patients were randomly split 7:3 into training and test sets. In addition, the study compared T-cell repertoires in thyroid tissue and in blood from several Graves' hyperthyroidism patients. After blood sampling, hyperthyroidism patients were treated with methimazole at a starting dose of 30 mg daily, and ophthalmopathy patients were treated with high-dose intravenous methylprednisolone. Libraries were constructed in a second round of multiplex PCR, after which size selection and purification were carried out. Libraries were sequenced paired-end with 100 bp reads on an Illumina HiSeq2000. SOAPnuke was used to process the raw data, throwing out any read that contained adapters or uncalled bases, had a mean Phred below 15, or lacked an exact constant-primer or identifier match. High-quality paired reads were merged using COPE v1.2.5, and each unique nucleotide sequence was defined as a clonotype. Clonotypes were aligned to IMGT TRBV, TRBD and TRBJ reference segments using MiTCR v1.1. Only V-J combinations with frequency above 0.0001, covering about 99% of repertoires, were analysed. A TCS score was defined as the ratio between F50 (clonal expansion) and ExV (chaos), using BLOSUM62-based TCRdist between CDR3 peptides within each V-J. Welch's t-statistics and random forest reduced roughly 530 V-J features to 13, which were used in a naive Bayes classifier (R e1071). No statistical method was used to fix the sample size in advance, and group allocation was not hidden from the investigators. The paper describes TCR Vbeta CDR3 sequencing of more than 120 peripheral blood samples, made up of 43 ophthalmopathy patients, 70 to 75 hyperthyroidism patients and roughly 17 progressor patients.

The sequence joins TRBV5-5 to TRBJ2-1; the D gene assignment is ambiguous. The source of this sequence is a woman in her thirties with Graves disease. Donor details come from another sample of the same person, matched by shared clones. The sequencing here drew on peripheral blood mononuclear cells (PBMCs), taken at new diagnosis, from a patient treated with antithyroid drugs. The bases are TGTGCCAGCAGCTTGGGCCCCCGGAGCACGTACAATGAGCAGTTCTTC. The resulting protein is CASSLGPRSTYNEQFF.